Below are 8 T cell receptor beta chains sequenced from a single sample in a study of read filtering for tumor transcriptome and immune sequencing. The library was built from about 400 ng RNA with molecular barcoded adaptors for alpha/delta and beta/gamma chains. MiXCR was run by TCRdb on the reads, yielding one entry per CDR3 protein. The repertoire includes around 140,000 distinct CDR3 sequences, about 12% of them detected once, and just under 8.5% sits in the top ten. The sample comprised a population of CD138-negative cells sorted from bone marrow. Source of these receptors: a donor aged 40 or over with multiple myeloma.

The chain joins TRBV5-1 to TRBJ2-2; D not certain. The CDR3 length is 11 residues. V lost 2 bases and J 8 bases, leaving 4 bases between the germline ends. Germline CDR1 SGHRS, CDR2 YFSETQ. The CDR3 bases are TGCGCCAGCAGCTTCGCAGGGGAGCTGTTTTTT. Translated, it gives CASSFAGELFF. Drawing the rest from reference TRBV5-1 and TRBJ2-2, the complete variable domain is KAGVTQTPRYLIKTRGQQVTLSCSPISGHRSVSWYQQTPGQGLQFLFEYFSETQRNKGNFPGRFSGRQFSNSRSEMNVSTLELGDSALYLCASSFAGELFFGEGSRLTVL.

Ten or more counts support this clonotype. The chain employs TRBV5-1 and TRBJ2-1; TRBD2 agrees at 11 bases. Germline-derived CDR1 and CDR2 are SGHRS and YFSETQ. V was clipped by 0 bases and J by 1 base; unmatched bases: 9. The CDR3 has 19 amino acids. The CDR3 here is CASSLETSGTPPSYNEQFF. The CDR3 DNA reads TGCGCCAGCAGCTTGGAGACTAGCGGGACCCCACCTTCCTACAATGAGCAGTTCTTC.

This clonotype was seen repeatedly, ten times or more. V and J are TRBV7-2 and TRBJ2-1; 7 bases line up with TRBD2. Germline trimming cut 1 base from V and 14 bases from J; bases unmatched to any gene: 5. From germline, CDR1 is SGHTA and CDR2 FQGNSA. The CDR3 runs to 12 residues. The CDR3 DNA reads TGTGCCAGCAGCTTAGTGCGGGAGAGAAAGTTCTTC. Translation gives CASSLVRERKFF. The full variable domain, rest sourced from reference TRBV7-2 and TRBJ2-1, is GAGVSQSPSNKVTEKGKDVELRCDPISGHTALYWYRQSLGQGLEFLIYFQGNSAPDKSGLPSDRFSAERTGGSVSTLTIQRTQQEDSAVYLCASSLVRERKFFGPGTRLTVL.

This clonotype was observed many times. The V gene is TRBV20-1, the J gene TRBJ2-1, with 10 bases aligning to TRBD2. CDR3 length: 14 residues. Trimming cost V 0 bases and J 10 bases; bases outside gene matches: 6. Looked up from germline, CDR1 is DFQATT and CDR2 is SNEGSKA (reference sequence). In nucleotides, the CDR3 is TGCAGTGCTAGAGATCAGAGCGGGAGGGCCGAGCAGTTCTTC. As protein: CSARDQSGRAEQFF.

This clonotype was picked up a small number of times. The gene calls are TRBV4-2 and TRBJ2-5; weak D call: TRBD2 (5 bases). CDR3 length equals 16 residues. Trimming stripped 1 base from V and 2 bases from J, with 14 bases between. From germline, CDR1 is LGHNA and CDR2 YNFKEQ. CDR3 sequence: CASSQGEADSQETQYF. The DNA for the CDR3 is TGTGCCAGCAGCCAAGGAGAGGCGGACTCGCAAGAGACCCAGTACTTC.

This chain links TRBV12-3 or TRBV12-4 with TRBJ2-3, with TRBD2 matching over 11 bases. This CDR3 has 15 amino acids. Trimming removed 4 bases from V and 3 bases from J; junction bases left unmatched: 3. DNA for the CDR3: TGTGCCAGCAGTTCCTCTAGCGGGAGGACAGATACGCAGTATTTT. Amino acids: CASSSSSGRTDTQYF.

This clonotype was recorded at least ten times. The chain uses TRBV4-3 and TRBJ1-1; weak D call: TRBD1 (5 bases). Deletions cut 1 base from V and 6 bases from J, with 12 bases between. The CDR3 runs to 14 residues. Per germline, CDR1 LGHNA and CDR2 YSLEER. CDR3 amino acids: CASSQVNGAPEAFF. The CDR3 nucleotides are TGCGCCAGCAGCCAAGTCAATGGGGCCCCTGAAGCTTTCTTT.

Here the CDR3 DNA reads TGTGCCAGCAGAAGACCCCGGGGGAGCTCCTACAATGAGCAGTTCTTC. It encodes CASRRPRGSSYNEQFF. The chain combines TRBV7-9 with TRBJ2-1, with D perhaps TRBD2 (6 bases). The CDR3 has 16 amino acids. V was shortened by 6 bases and J by 0 bases, with 15 bases between the two germline ends. Germline V gives CDR1 SEHNR, CDR2 FQNEAQ (reference sequence).